These 26 T cell receptor beta chains share one sample of origin, sequenced in a study of blood T cell repertoires in COVID-19. The protocol was immunoSEQ multiplex PCR, while the TCRdb copy is restricted to in-frame clones and leaves out a portion. In the table there are some 200,000 clones, about 95% of which are singletons. Sequencing input: peripheral blood. Receptors originate from a man aged 25 to 40 with COVID-19, enrolled during active disease.

As to this clone: This sample includes further DNA sequences coding for the same CDR3. The V and J genes are TRBV6-5 and TRBJ1-2; no clear D. The CDR3 extends over 12 amino acids. Germline CDR1 reads MNHEY; CDR2 reads SVGAGI. The V end lost 4 bases, the J end lost 2 bases, and 5 bases lay between the germline ends. In DNA form, the CDR3 reads TGTGCCAGCAGTTCAGGAAACTATGGCTACACCTTC. It yields the protein CASSSGNYGYTF.

The chain uses TRBV19 and TRBJ2-3; D might be TRBD1 (5 bases). V was clipped by 6 bases and J by 4 bases, with 17 bases between them. The germline CDR1 and CDR2 sequences are LNHDA and SQIVND (reference sequence). The CDR3 has 15 residues. This chain's CDR3 is CASSPKQGWADTQYF. CDR3 DNA: TGTGCCAGTAGCCCCAAGCAGGGCTGGGCAGATACGCAGTATTTT.

The J gene is TRBJ2-1, the V gene TRBV29-1; D remains unclear. This CDR3 comprises 13 residues. The germline CDR1 and CDR2 sequences are SQVTM and ANQGSEA. Trimming left V 2 bases short and J 5 bases short, with 10 bases between. The CDR3 DNA reads TGCAGCGTTGAAAATTTAGAGGACAATGAGCAGTTCTTC. It translates to CSVENLEDNEQFF.

The V and J genes are TRBV2 and TRBJ1-3; D gene unclear. Germline CDR1 SNHLY, CDR2 FYNNEI. The CDR3 has 13 residues. The V end was cut by 3 bases, the J end by 4 bases, with 7 bases between. CDR3 amino acids: CASSDRRGNTIYF. The CDR3 DNA follows: TGTGCCAGCAGTGATAGGAGGGGAAACACCATATATTTT.

V usage is TRBV5-1 and J usage is TRBJ2-3; perhaps TRBD1 as D (6 bases). Germline V gene lookup returns CDR1 SGHRS and CDR2 YFSETQ. With 4 bases removed from V and 0 bases from J, the gap between germline ends came to 21 bases. The CDR3 contains 18 residues. The CDR3 DNA follows: TGCGCCAGCAGCCGAGGAAGGGACACCAACCCTAGCACAGATACGCAGTATTTT. This codes for CASSRGRDTNPSTDTQYF.

The chain combines TRBV4-2 with TRBJ1-1; D unclear. Germline values: CDR1 LGHNA, CDR2 YNFKEQ. The CDR3 covers 15 residues. V lost 0 bases and J 1 base, leaving 9 bases between the germline ends. CDR3 nucleotide sequence: TGTGCCAGCAGCCAAGAATTTCGCAGGAACACTGAAGCTTTCTTT. It specifies CASSQEFRRNTEAFF.

The chain is built from TRBV7-9 and TRBJ2-2, with no clear D. Looked up from germline, CDR1 is SEHNR and CDR2 is FQNEAQ (reference sequence). The V end lost 5 bases, the J end lost 4 bases, and 8 bases lay between the germline ends. This CDR3 contains 13 residues. The CDR3 is CASSRTSTGELFF. For the CDR3, the DNA is TGTGCCAGCAGCCGAACAAGCACCGGGGAGCTGTTTTTT.

This sequence joins TRBV7-9 and TRBJ2-1; 7 positions match TRBD1. The CDR3 contains 14 residues. The germline V gene has CDR1 SEHNR and CDR2 FQNEAQ (reference sequence). V lost 2 bases, J lost 6 bases, and 4 bases stayed unmatched. For the CDR3, the DNA is TGTGCCAGCAGCTTAACACAGGGGTTCAATGAGCAGTTCTTC. This sequence encodes CASSLTQGFNEQFF.

This clone was counted a single time. This chain uses TRBV5-1 with TRBJ2-7, with 12 bases identical to TRBD1. The CDR3 loop spans 16 amino acids. Germline CDR1 is SGHRS and CDR2 is YFSETQ. Trimming cost V 4 bases and J 1 base; bases outside gene matches: 6. DNA for the CDR3: TGCGCCAGCAGCACCGGGACAGGGGGCCCTTCCTACGAGCAGTACTTC. This gives the protein CASSTGTGGPSYEQYF.

The chain uses TRBV21-1 and TRBJ1-4; TRBD1, the table's D call, lacks a check against the DNA. TRBV21-1 is noted as a pseudogene. The CDR3 consists of 15 residues. CDR3 amino acids: CASSETGQGSEKLFF. Written as DNA, the CDR3 is TGTGCCAGCAGCGAAACGGGACAGGGGAGTGAAAAACTGTTTTTT.

This chain connects TRBV6-5 to TRBJ2-7; 8 bases line up with TRBD2. Trimming cost V 2 bases and J 2 bases; bases outside gene matches: 8. CDR1 is MNHEY and CDR2 is SVGAGI in the germline V gene. There are 16 residues in the CDR3. The DNA for the CDR3 is TGTGCCAGCAGTTACAAAGCGCGGGGGGCTACCTACGAGCAGTACTTC. Translated: CASSYKARGATYEQYF.

J is TRBJ2-3 and V is TRBV5-1; 10 bases agree with TRBD1. This CDR3 region has 17 residues. The J segment lost 5 bases and the V segment lost 2 bases, leaving 11 bases of the junction unmatched. Germline assignment: CDR1 SGHRS and CDR2 YFSETQ. The CDR3: CASSFTTGTGVKDTQYF. The CDR3 DNA sequence: TGCGCCAGCAGCTTCACGACCGGGACAGGGGTGAAAGATACGCAGTATTTT.

The chain couples TRBV4-1 to TRBJ1-1; weak D call: TRBD1 (6 bases). Trimming shortened V by 3 bases and J by 2 bases, and 10 bases separated the two germline ends. The CDR3 totals 14 residues. Germline-derived CDR1 and CDR2 are MGHRA and YSYEKL. In nucleotides, the CDR3 is TGCGCCAGCAGCCACCCGACAGGCAACACTGAAGCTTTCTTT. Translation: CASSHPTGNTEAFF.

The rearrangement uses TRBV27 and TRBJ2-2; maybe TRBD1 (6 bases). The CDR3 has 14 amino acids. Trimming stripped 6 bases from V and 2 bases from J, with 10 bases between. The germline V gene encodes CDR1 MNHEY and CDR2 SMNVEV (reference sequence). Here the CDR3 DNA reads TGTGCCAGCAGCCAGGGGACCAACACCGGGGAGCTGTTTTTT. This sequence encodes CASSQGTNTGELFF.

V usage is TRBV6-5 and J usage is TRBJ1-2; D remains unclear. Trimming cost V 0 bases and J 4 bases, with 12 bases left between them. Germline V gene sequence: CDR1 MNHEY, CDR2 SVGAGI. This CDR3 has 15 amino acids. In DNA form, the CDR3 reads TGTGCCAGCAGTTACTCGAGTAGATCCATCTATGGCTACACCTTC. It codes for CASSYSSRSIYGYTF.

The genes are TRBV11-2 and TRBJ2-2, with D tentatively TRBD2 (6 bases). Germline CDR1 and CDR2: SGHAT and FQNNGV. The CDR3 extends over 16 amino acids. The V and J ends lost 5 bases and 1 base respectively, with 14 bases between them. The CDR3 is CASSTFRGGNTGELFF. The CDR3 DNA follows: TGTGCCAGCAGCACTTTCCGGGGAGGGAACACCGGGGAGCTGTTTTTT.

CDR3 amino acids: CASSYGPGQPQHF. DNA for the CDR3: TGTGCCAGCAGTTACGGGCCGGGACAGCCCCAGCATTTT. The rearrangement uses TRBV6-5 and TRBJ1-5; D remains ambiguous. Germline assignment: CDR1 MNHEY and CDR2 SVGAGI. This CDR3 has 13 amino acids. V lost 2 bases and J 7 bases, leaving 9 bases between the germline ends.

The chain is built from TRBV21-1 and TRBJ1-2. TRBV21-1 represents a pseudogene. The CDR3 runs to 14 residues. The DNA for the CDR3 is TGTGCCAGCAGCAAAAGGGCAATGAGGGATGGCTACACCTTC. Translation gives CASSKRAMRDGYTF.

This rearrangement joins TRBV19 to TRBJ1-2; 7 bases are a match to TRBD1. Germline assignment: CDR1 LNHDA and CDR2 SQIVND (reference sequence). Trimming took 2 bases from V and 8 from J; bases not matched to a gene: 8. The CDR3 extends over 14 amino acids. This chain's CDR3 is CASSINTGERGYTF. The CDR3 bases are TGTGCCAGTAGTATAAACACAGGGGAACGCGGCTACACCTTC.

The chain employs TRBV6-6 and TRBJ1-2; no clear D gene. This CDR3 region has 16 residues. V lost 0 bases and J 0 bases, leaving 11 bases between the germline ends. Germline loops: CDR1 MNHNY, CDR2 SVGAGI (reference sequence). The CDR3 nucleotides are TGTGCCAGCAGTTACTCTAAGGAACTAGCTAACTATGGCTACACCTTC. Translation: CASSYSKELANYGYTF.

The V gene is TRBV13, the J gene TRBJ1-1; D perhaps matches TRBD1 (5 bases). Trimming cost V 1 base and J 3 bases, with 12 bases left between them. Germline V gives CDR1 PRHDT, CDR2 FYEKMQ (reference sequence). The CDR3 is 15 residues long. CDR3 in DNA: TGTGCCAGCAGCTTAGCGGGGGTTGTATACACTGAAGCTTTCTTT. Residues: CASSLAGVVYTEAFF.

This clone was recorded once. The chain combines TRBV29-1 with TRBJ2-1, with 13 bases that match TRBD2. From germline, CDR1 is SQVTM and CDR2 ANQGSEA. The V gene end was trimmed by 5 bases and the J gene end by 0 bases; junction bases not matched to a gene: 10. CDR3 length: 18 residues. The chain's CDR3 is CSVSRLLAGGSSYNEQFF. CDR3 DNA sequence: TGCAGCGTTAGTCGACTACTAGCGGGGGGGAGCTCCTACAATGAGCAGTTCTTC.

The chain is built from TRBV7-2 and TRBJ1-5, with D hard to call. With 1 base removed from V and 0 bases from J, the gap between germline ends came to 4 bases. The length of the CDR3 is 14 residues. Germline values: CDR1 SGHTA, CDR2 FQGNSA. CDR3 nucleotide sequence: TGTGCCAGCAGCTTAGGTTATAGCAATCAGCCCCAGCATTTT. Protein product: CASSLGYSNQPQHF.

The J gene is TRBJ1-3, the V gene TRBV11-2; 7 positions match TRBD1. The length of the CDR3 is 16 residues. Germline trimming cut 4 bases from V and 3 bases from J; bases unmatched to any gene: 9. Germline-derived CDR1 and CDR2 are SGHAT and FQNNGV. CDR3 sequence reads: CASSSFTGENGNTIYF. Written as DNA, the CDR3 is TGTGCCAGCAGCTCTTTCACAGGGGAGAATGGAAACACCATATATTTT.

The chain is built from TRBV10-2 and TRBJ2-6, with TRBD1 matching over 10 bases. V gave up 3 bases and J gave up 1 base; unmatched junction bases: 6. This CDR3 region has 18 residues. Germline loops: CDR1 WSHSY, CDR2 SAAADI. CDR3 DNA sequence: TGCGCCAGCAGTGATTGGGGACAGGGGTCTTCTGGGGCCAACGTCCTGACTTTC. As protein: CASSDWGQGSSGANVLTF.

V gene TRBV5-1 combines with J gene TRBJ2-1; D call uncertain. Germline values: CDR1 SGHRS, CDR2 YFSETQ. The V and J ends lost 5 bases and 6 bases respectively, with 12 bases between them. There are 13 residues in the CDR3. The CDR3 protein is CASSPTPSNEQFF. The DNA of the CDR3 is TGCGCCAGCAGTCCAACCCCCAGCAATGAGCAGTTCTTC. The whole variable domain, remainder taken from reference TRBV5-1 and TRBJ2-1, is KAGVTQTPRYLIKTRGQQVTLSCSPISGHRSVSWYQQTPGQGLQFLFEYFSETQRNKGNFPGRFSGRQFSNSRSEMNVSTLELGDSALYLCASSPTPSNEQFFGPGTRLTVL.